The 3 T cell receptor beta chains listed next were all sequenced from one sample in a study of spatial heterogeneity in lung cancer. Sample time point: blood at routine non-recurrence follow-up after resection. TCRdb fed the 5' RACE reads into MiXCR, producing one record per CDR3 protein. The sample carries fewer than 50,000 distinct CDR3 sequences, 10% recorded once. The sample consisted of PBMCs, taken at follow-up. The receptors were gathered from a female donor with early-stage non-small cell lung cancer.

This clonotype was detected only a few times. CDR3 protein: CASSYPRQGAKAFF. The CDR3, as DNA: TGTGCCAGCAGCTACCCCCGACAGGGGGCGAAAGCTTTCTTT. This chain connects TRBV7-9 to TRBJ1-1; the match to TRBD1 covers 10 bases. The ends lost 4 bases at V and 9 bases at J; junction bases unmatched: 8. CDR1 SEHNR and CDR2 FQNEAQ come from the germline V gene (reference sequence). The CDR3 consists of 14 residues.

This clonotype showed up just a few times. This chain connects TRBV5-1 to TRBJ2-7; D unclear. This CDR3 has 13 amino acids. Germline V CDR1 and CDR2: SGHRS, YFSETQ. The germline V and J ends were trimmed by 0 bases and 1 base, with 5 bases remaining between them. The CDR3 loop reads CASSLEASYEQYF. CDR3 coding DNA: TGCGCCAGCAGCTTGGAGGCTTCCTACGAGCAGTACTTC.

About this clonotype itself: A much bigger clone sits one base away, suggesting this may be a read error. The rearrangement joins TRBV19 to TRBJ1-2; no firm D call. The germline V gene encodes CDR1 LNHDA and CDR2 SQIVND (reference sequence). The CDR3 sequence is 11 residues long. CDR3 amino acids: CASSIDYGYSF. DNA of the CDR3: TGTGCCAGTAGTATAGATTATGGCTACTCCTTC.